These T cell receptor beta chains were read from a single sample in a study of cytomegalovirus exposure and HLA in healthy donors. Measured with immunoSEQ multiplex PCR; TCRdb has only the in-frame clones, and not every one. Among roughly 190,000 clones listed, roughly 80% were seen once. The specimen was PBMCs. These receptors were obtained from a female donor in good health and CMV-seronegative. Each CDR3 is given with its conserved first and last residue. The D gene is left open where the match is weak. A clone size is listed for some rows: how often the clone was seen (once, few, many), or a class if it is expanded.

size,J,D,V,CDR3,DNA
-,TRBJ1-1,-,TRBV30,CAWSPSGLPFF,TGTGCCTGGAGTCCTTCGGGACTCCCTTTCTTT
-,TRBJ2-7,-,TRBV2,CASKTGQHTEQYF,TGTGCCAGCAAAACCGGACAGCACACGGAGCAGTACTTC
few,TRBJ2-1,-,TRBV7-6,CASSLGTINEQFF,TGTGCCAGCAGCTTAGGGACTATCAATGAGCAGTTCTTC
-,TRBJ2-1,TRBD1,TRBV29-1,CSGTGTGLDEQFF,TGCAGCGGAACCGGGACAGGGTTGGATGAGCAGTTCTTC
-,TRBJ2-2,-,TRBV10-3,CATLPNRDFNTGELFF,TGTGCCACCCTCCCTAACCGGGACTTTAACACCGGGGAGCTGTTTTTT
once,TRBJ2-3,TRBD2,TRBV18,CASSPYASGRGDTQYF,TGTGCCAGCTCACCATACGCTAGCGGGAGAGGCGATACGCAGTATTTT
-,TRBJ2-4,-,TRBV5-1,CASSFRDIQYF,TGCGCCAGCAGCTTCAGGGACATTCAGTACTTC
-,TRBJ1-1,TRBD1,TRBV5-1,CASSKTGVGLNTEAFF,TGCGCCAGCAGCAAAACAGGGGTGGGGTTGAACACTGAAGCTTTCTTT
-,TRBJ1-5,TRBD1,TRBV30,CAWSGDRSDQPQHF,TGTGCCTGGAGTGGGGACAGGAGCGATCAGCCCCAGCATTTT
-,TRBJ1-2,TRBD1,TRBV7-9,CASSSIGTGANYGYTF,TGTGCCAGCAGCTCTATAGGGACAGGAGCTAACTATGGCTACACCTTC
once,TRBJ2-1,TRBD2,TRBV7-2,CASSLGSGREVQFF,TGTGCCAGCAGCTTAGGGTCGGGGCGGGAGGTTCAGTTCTTC
-,TRBJ2-1,TRBD2,TRBV27,CASRTSGYNEQFF,TGTGCCAGCAGGACTAGCGGGTACAATGAGCAGTTCTTC
-,TRBJ1-3,-,TRBV7-8,CASSARQAGNTIYF,TGTGCCAGCAGCGCACGACAGGCTGGAAACACCATATATTTT
-,TRBJ1-1,-,TRBV2,CASRGQKVAFF,TGTGCCAGCAGAGGACAGAAGGTAGCTTTCTTT
-,TRBJ2-1,TRBD2,TRBV7-3,CASSATSGSLNEQFF,TGTGCCAGCAGCGCAACTAGCGGGAGTTTGAATGAGCAGTTCTTC
-,TRBJ2-2,TRBD2,TRBV30,CAWSVHLGGFTGELFF,TGTGCCTGGAGTGTACATCTCGGGGGGTTCACCGGGGAGCTGTTTTTT
-,TRBJ1-2,TRBD1,TRBV7-9,CASSLGRGFYGYTF,TGTGCCAGCAGCTTAGGCAGGGGGTTCTATGGCTACACCTTC
-,TRBJ1-1,TRBD1,TRBV7-9,CASSFPTGGTNTEAFF,TGTGCCAGCAGCTTCCCCACAGGGGGCACTAACACTGAAGCTTTCTTT
-,TRBJ1-6,TRBD1,TRBV30,CAWSETTGALGSPLHF,TGTGCCTGGAGCGAAACGACAGGGGCATTAGGTTCACCCCTCCACTTT
-,TRBJ2-3,-,TRBV5-1,CASSQGGGLSTDTQYF,TGCGCCAGCAGCCAAGGTGGGGGCCTGAGCACAGATACGCAGTATTTT
-,TRBJ2-7,-,TRBV28,CASRRTAQDEQYF,TGTGCCAGCAGGAGGACAGCCCAAGACGAGCAGTACTTC
few,TRBJ2-7,TRBD1,TRBV7-2,CASSSGTGLWYEQYF,TGTGCCAGCAGCTCAGGGACAGGCTTGTGGTACGAGCAGTACTTC
-,TRBJ1-2,TRBD1,TRBV7-2,CASSLGDRAWGGYTF,TGTGCCAGCAGCTTAGGGGACAGGGCTTGGGGAGGCTACACCTTC
-,TRBJ2-7,TRBD1,TRBV27,CASSPRGQSYEQYF,TGTGCCAGCAGTCCAAGGGGGCAGTCCTACGAGCAGTACTTC
-,TRBJ2-7,TRBD2,TRBV6-5,CASSYLAGVSYEQYF,TGTGCCAGCAGTTACTTAGCGGGGGTCTCCTACGAGCAGTACTTC
-,TRBJ2-6,-,TRBV7-9,CSSSFKHSGANVLTF,TGTTCCAGCAGCTTTAAACACTCTGGGGCCAACGTCCTGACTTTC
-,TRBJ1-4,-,TRBV5-6,CASSPVAGDEKLFF,TGTGCCAGCAGCCCGGTCGCCGGGGATGAAAAACTGTTTTTT
-,TRBJ1-2,-,TRBV2,CASSFSVPLAQTDTYGYTF,TGTGCCAGCTCCTTTTCTGTTCCATTAGCCCAGACGGATACTTATGGCTACACCTTC
few,TRBJ2-1,-,TRBV7-3,CASSSSSPGVNEQFF,TGTGCCAGCAGCTCCTCTTCTCCCGGGGTTAATGAGCAGTTCTTC
-,TRBJ1-1,TRBD1,TRBV7-9,CASSLGTGGWGTEAFF,TGTGCCAGCAGCTTAGGCACAGGGGGCTGGGGCACTGAAGCTTTCTTT
many,TRBJ2-1,TRBD2,TRBV11-1,CASSYTSGRAPEQFF,TGTGCCAGCAGCTATACTAGCGGGAGGGCCCCTGAGCAGTTCTTC
-,TRBJ2-1,TRBD1,TRBV28,CASSPYRGRGNEQFF,TGTGCCAGCAGTCCATACAGGGGGCGCGGCAATGAGCAGTTCTTC
-,TRBJ2-7,-,TRBV4-1,CASSQEKGLADEQYF,TGCGCCAGCAGCCAAGAGAAGGGTTTAGCGGACGAGCAGTACTTC
-,TRBJ2-7,TRBD1,TRBV10-2,CASLTRDRGTYEQYF,TGCGCCAGCCTCACCCGGGACAGGGGAACCTACGAGCAGTACTTC
-,TRBJ2-2,TRBD1,TRBV4-1,CASSPTVRTGGFVGELFF,TGCGCCAGCAGCCCAACGGTCCGGACAGGGGGATTCGTCGGGGAGCTGTTTTTT
-,TRBJ1-3,-,TRBV10-3,CATKTEGGPGNTIYF,TGTGCCACTAAGACGGAGGGTGGCCCTGGAAACACCATATATTTT
few,TRBJ1-2,TRBD1,TRBV2,CASSAGQGKGQNYGYTF,TGTGCCAGCAGCGCTGGACAGGGTAAGGGGCAAAACTATGGCTACACCTTC
-,TRBJ1-1,-,TRBV7-9,CASSFATGVVQAFF,TGTGCCAGCAGCTTTGCGACAGGTGTGGTCCAAGCTTTCTTT
-,TRBJ2-3,-,TRBV4-3,CASSQDFNLAEGSTDTQYF,TGCGCCAGCAGCCAAGATTTCAATCTGGCGGAAGGCTCCACAGATACGCAGTATTTT
-,TRBJ2-3,TRBD2,TRBV5-1,CASSPFSGGASDTQYF,TGCGCCAGCAGCCCCTTTAGCGGGGGGGCATCGGATACGCAGTATTTT
once,TRBJ2-3,TRBD2,TRBV11-3,CASSFSGGATDTQYF,TGTGCCAGCAGCTTCAGCGGGGGGGCAACAGATACGCAGTATTTT
few,TRBJ1-5,-,TRBV28,CASRPAGVGNQPQHF,TGTGCCAGCAGACCGGCAGGGGTTGGCAATCAGCCCCAGCATTTT
once,TRBJ1-5,-,TRBV28,CASSFYNSYRNQPQHF,TGTGCCAGCAGTTTCTATAATAGCTATCGGAATCAGCCCCAGCATTTT
-,TRBJ2-7,TRBD1,TRBV7-9,CASTGTGDAQYF,TGTGCCAGCACCGGAACAGGGGATGCGCAGTACTTC
few,TRBJ1-1,-,TRBV5-5,CASSLALRLNTEAFF,TGTGCCAGCAGCTTGGCCTTACGGTTGAACACTGAAGCTTTCTTT
-,TRBJ2-5,TRBD2,TRBV5-1,CASSLDGLAGGETQYF,TGCGCCAGCAGCTTGGACGGGCTAGCGGGTGGAGAGACCCAGTACTTC